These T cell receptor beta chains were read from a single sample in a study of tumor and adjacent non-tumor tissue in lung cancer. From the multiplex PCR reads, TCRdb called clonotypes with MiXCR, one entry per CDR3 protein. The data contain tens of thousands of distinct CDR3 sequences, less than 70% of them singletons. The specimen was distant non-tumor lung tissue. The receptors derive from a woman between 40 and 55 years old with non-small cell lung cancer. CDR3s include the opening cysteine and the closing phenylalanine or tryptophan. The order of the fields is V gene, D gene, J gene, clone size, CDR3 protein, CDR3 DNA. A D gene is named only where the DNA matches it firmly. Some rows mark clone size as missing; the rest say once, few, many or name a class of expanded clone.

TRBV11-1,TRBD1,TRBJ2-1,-,CASCLHRGWDQFF,TGTGCCAGTTGCTTACACAGGGGATGGGATCAGTTCTTT
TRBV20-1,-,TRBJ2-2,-,CSTTPPGPNTGELFF,TGCAGTACCACCCCGCCCGGGCCCAACACCGGGGAGCTGTTTTTT
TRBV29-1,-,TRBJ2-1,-,CSAPRPDYSGQFF,TGCAGCGCCCCGCGGCCAGATTACAGTGGGCAGTTCTTC
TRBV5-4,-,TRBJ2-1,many,CASSLRGYGSYNEQFF,TGTGCCAGCAGCTTAAGAGGGTATGGGTCCTACAATGAGCAGTTCTTC
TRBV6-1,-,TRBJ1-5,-,CASIEGGGQPQHF,TGTGCCAGTATTGAAGGAGGAGGTCAGCCCCAGCATTTT
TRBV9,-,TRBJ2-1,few,CASSARGGLYNEQFF,TGTGCCAGCAGCGCCAGGGGGGGGCTCTACAATGAGCAGTTCTTC
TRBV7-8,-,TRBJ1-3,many,CASSLGPQGHSGNTIYF,TGTGCCAGCAGCTTAGGTCCACAGGGACACTCTGGAAACACCATATATTTT
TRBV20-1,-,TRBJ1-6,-,CSARGGERTNSPLHF,TGCAGTGCTAGGGGGGGAGAACGGACTAATTCACCCCTCCACTTT
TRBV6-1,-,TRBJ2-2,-,CASSLMIGGEELFF,TGTGCCAGCAGTCTAATGATTGGGGGCGAGGAGCTGTTTTTT
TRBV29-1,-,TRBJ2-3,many,CSVGAAGDGGTDTQYF,TGCAGCGTTGGAGCCGCCGGGGACGGAGGCACAGATACGCAGTATTTT
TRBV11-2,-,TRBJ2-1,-,CASSFASELYNERFF,TGTGCCAGCAGCTTTGCTAGCGAGCTCTACAATGAGCGGTTCTTC
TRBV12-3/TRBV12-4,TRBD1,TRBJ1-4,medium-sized,CASSSLDRREKLFF,TGTGCCAGCAGTTCGCTGGACAGGAGGGAAAAACTGTTTTTT
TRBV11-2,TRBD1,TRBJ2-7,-,CTSSLGPQGQAYEQYF,TGTACCAGTAGCTTAGGTCCCCAGGGACAGGCCTACGAGCAGTACTTC
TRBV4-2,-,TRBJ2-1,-,CASNQVGWEQFF,TGTGCCAGTAACCAAGTTGGGTGGGAGCAGTTCTTC
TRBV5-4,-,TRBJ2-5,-,CASSLGLAGETKYF,TGTGCTAGCAGCTTGGGCCTAGCTGGAGAGACCAAGTACTTC
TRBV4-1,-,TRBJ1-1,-,CASSQGGGAFF,TGCGCCAGCAGCCAAGGGGGAGGAGCTTTCTTT
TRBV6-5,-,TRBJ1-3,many,CASSGTLLTGSGNTIYF,TGTGCCAGCAGCGGGACTCTGCTGACCGGTTCTGGAAACACCATATATTTT
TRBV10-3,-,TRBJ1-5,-,CAISQGSSNQPQHF,TGTGCCATCAGCCAGGGGTCGAGCAATCAGCCCCAGCATTTT
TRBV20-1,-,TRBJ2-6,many,CSAMTLGTGANVLTF,TGCAGTGCCATGACTCTGGGGACTGGGGCCAACGTCCTGACTTTC
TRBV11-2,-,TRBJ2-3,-,CANSSERVDTDTQYF,TGTGCCAACAGTTCTGAGCGGGTAGACACAGATACGCAGTATTTT
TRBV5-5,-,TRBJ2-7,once,CASSLVGYEQYF,TGTGCCAGCAGCTTGGTGGGCTACGAGCAGTACTTC
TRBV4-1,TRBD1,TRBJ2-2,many,CASSQRTGNGELFF,TGCGCCAGCAGCCAGCGGACAGGGAACGGGGAGCTGTTTTTT
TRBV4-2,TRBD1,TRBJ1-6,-,CAGNQDRDSHSPLHF,TGTGCCGGCAACCAAGACCGGGACAGCCATTCACCCCTCCACTTT
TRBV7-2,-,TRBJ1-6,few,CASSHGDSPLHF,TGTGCCAGCAGCCATGGAGATTCACCCCTCCACTTT
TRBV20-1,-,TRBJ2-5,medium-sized,CSEDGPRETQYF,TGCAGTGAGGACGGACCCCGGGAGACCCAGTACTTC
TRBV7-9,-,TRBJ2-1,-,CVSSPPGTPSDEQFF,TGTGTCAGCAGTCCTCCCGGGACTCCCTCAGATGAGCAGTTCTTC
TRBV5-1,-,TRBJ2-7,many,CASSLLGGTYEQYF,TGCGCCAGCAGCTTGTTAGGCGGGACCTACGAGCAGTACTTC
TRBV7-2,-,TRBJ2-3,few,CASSLTLTASSQYF,TGTGCCAGCAGCCTCACACTCACTGCAAGTTCGCAGTATTTT
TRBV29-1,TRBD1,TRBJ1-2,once,CSVMTGGSNGYTF,TGCAGCGTGATGACAGGGGGATCGAACGGCTACACCTTC
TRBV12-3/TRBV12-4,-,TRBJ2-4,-,CASSPAGGRNIQYF,TGTGCCAGCAGTCCAGCTGGAGGGAGAAACATTCAGTACTTC
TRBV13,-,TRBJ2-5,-,CVSGLGETQYF,TGCGTCAGCGGCTTGGGAGAGACCCAGTACTTC
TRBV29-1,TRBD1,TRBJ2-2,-,CSVEGRGRLSGELFF,TGCAGCGTTGAAGGTAGGGGGCGTTTGTCCGGGGAGCTGTTTTTT
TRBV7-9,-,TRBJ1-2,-,CASSLQGTGYTF,TGTGCCAGCAGCTTACAGGGAACTGGCTACACCTTC
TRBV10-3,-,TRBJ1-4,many,CAIGGRDEKLFF,TGTGCCATCGGGGGTCGCGATGAAAAACTGTTTTTT